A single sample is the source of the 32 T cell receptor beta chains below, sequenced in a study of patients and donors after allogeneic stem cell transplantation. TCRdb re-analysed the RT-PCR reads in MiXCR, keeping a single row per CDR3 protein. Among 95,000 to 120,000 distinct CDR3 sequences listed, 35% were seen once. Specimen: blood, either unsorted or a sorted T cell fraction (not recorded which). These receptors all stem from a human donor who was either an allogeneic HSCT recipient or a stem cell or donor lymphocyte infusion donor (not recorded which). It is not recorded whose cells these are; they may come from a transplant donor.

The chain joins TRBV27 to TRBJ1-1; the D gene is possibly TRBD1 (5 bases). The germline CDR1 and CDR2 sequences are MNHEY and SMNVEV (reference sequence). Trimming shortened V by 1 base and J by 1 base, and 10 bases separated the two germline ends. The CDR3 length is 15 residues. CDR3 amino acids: CASSLFKQENTEAFF. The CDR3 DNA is TGTGCCAGCAGTTTATTTAAACAGGAGAACACTGAAGCTTTCTTT.

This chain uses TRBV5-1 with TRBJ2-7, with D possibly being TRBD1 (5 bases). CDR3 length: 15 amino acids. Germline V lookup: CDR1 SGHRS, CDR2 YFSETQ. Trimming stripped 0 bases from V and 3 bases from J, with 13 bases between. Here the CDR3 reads CASSLVWGGNYEQYF. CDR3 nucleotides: TGCGCCAGCAGCTTGGTATGGGGCGGTAACTACGAGCAGTACTTC.

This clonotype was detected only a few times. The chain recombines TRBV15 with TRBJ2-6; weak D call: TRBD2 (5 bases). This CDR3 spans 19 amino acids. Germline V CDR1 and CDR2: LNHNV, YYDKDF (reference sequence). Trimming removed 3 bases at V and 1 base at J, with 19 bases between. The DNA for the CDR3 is TGTGCCACCAGCAGTCCCAGAGGGATCGGAACTTCTGGGGCCAACGTCCTGACTTTC. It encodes CATSSPRGIGTSGANVLTF.

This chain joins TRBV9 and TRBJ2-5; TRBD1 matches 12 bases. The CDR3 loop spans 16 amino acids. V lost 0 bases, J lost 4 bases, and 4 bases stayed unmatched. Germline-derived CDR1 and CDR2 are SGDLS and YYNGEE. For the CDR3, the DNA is TGTGCCAGCAGCGTAGTCGGGACAGGGGGCGTAGAGACCCAGTACTTC. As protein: CASSVVGTGGVETQYF.

The CDR3 nucleotides are TGTGCCAGCAGCACTCTGGGGGCCTATAATTCACCCCTCCACTTT. Translated: CASSTLGAYNSPLHF. V is TRBV7-9 and J is TRBJ1-6, with a tentative D call TRBD1 (5 bases). The V end lost 5 bases, the J end lost 2 bases, and 10 bases lay between the germline ends. Germline-derived CDR1 and CDR2 are SEHNR and FQNEAQ (reference sequence). The CDR3 spans 15 residues.

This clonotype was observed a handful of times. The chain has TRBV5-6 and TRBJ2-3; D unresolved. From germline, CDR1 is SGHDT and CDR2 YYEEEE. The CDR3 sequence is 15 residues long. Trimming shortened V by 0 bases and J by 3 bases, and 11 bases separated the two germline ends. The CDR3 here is CASSLVGRRTDTQYF. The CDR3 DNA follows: TGTGCCAGCAGCTTGGTCGGTAGAAGGACAGATACGCAGTATTTT.

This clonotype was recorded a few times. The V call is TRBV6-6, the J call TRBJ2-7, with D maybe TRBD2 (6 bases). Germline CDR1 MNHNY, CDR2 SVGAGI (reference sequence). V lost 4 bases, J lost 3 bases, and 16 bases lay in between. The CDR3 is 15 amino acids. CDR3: CASSSEGIIFYEQYF. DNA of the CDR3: TGTGCCAGCAGTTCGGAGGGGATTATTTTCTACGAGCAGTACTTC.

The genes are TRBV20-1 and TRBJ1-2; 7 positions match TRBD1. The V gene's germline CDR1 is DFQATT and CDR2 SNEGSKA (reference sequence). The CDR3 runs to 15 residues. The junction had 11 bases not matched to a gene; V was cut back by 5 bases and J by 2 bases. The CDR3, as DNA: TGCAGTGCTCAGCCTTTCCCGGGACAGAACTATGGCTACACCTTC. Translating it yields CSAQPFPGQNYGYTF.

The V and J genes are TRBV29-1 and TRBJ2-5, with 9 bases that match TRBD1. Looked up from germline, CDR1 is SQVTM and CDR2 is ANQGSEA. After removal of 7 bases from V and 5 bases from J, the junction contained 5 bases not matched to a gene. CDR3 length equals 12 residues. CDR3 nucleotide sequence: TGCAGCGACCTAGGACAGGGGGAGACCCAGTACTTC. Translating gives CSDLGQGETQYF.

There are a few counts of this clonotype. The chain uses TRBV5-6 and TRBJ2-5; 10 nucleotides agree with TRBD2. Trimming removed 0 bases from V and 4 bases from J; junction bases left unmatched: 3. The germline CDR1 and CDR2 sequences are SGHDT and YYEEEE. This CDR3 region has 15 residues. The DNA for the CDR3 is TGTGCCAGCAGCTTGGGACTAGCGGGCGGAGAGACCCAGTACTTC. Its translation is CASSLGLAGGETQYF.

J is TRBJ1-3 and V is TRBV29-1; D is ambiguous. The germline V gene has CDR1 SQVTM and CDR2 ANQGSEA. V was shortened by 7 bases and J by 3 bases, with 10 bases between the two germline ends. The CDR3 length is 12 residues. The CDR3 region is CSAATSGNTIYF. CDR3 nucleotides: TGCAGCGCTGCTACCAGTGGAAACACCATATATTTT. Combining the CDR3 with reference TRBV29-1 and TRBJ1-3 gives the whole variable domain SAVISQKPSRDICQRGTSLTIQCQVDSQVTMMFWYRQQPGQSLTLIATANQGSEATYESGFVIDKFPISRPNLTFSTLTVSNMSPEDSSIYLCSAATSGNTIYFGEGSWLTVV.

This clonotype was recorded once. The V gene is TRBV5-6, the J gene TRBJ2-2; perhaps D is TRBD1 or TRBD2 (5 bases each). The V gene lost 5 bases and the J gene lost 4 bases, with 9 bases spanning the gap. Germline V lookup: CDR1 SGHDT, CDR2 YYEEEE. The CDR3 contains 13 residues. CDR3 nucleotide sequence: TGTGCCAGCAGGTTGAGGGGCACCGGGGAGCTGTTTTTT. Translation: CASRLRGTGELFF.

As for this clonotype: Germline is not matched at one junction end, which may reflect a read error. The CDR3 DNA reads TGTGCCAGCAGCTTCCGCAGGGTCCCAGAGACGCAGTATTTT. Translating gives CASSFRRVPETQYF. This chain uses TRBV7-9 with TRBJ2-3, with a tentative D call TRBD1 (5 bases). The germline gives CDR1 SEHNR, CDR2 FQNEAQ (reference sequence). CDR3 length equals 14 residues.

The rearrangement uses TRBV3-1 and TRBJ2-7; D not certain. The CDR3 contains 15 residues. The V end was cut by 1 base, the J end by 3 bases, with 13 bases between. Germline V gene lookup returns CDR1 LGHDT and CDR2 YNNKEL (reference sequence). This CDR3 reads CASSQVPGGFYEQYF. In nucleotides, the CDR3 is TGTGCCAGCAGCCAAGTTCCAGGTGGCTTCTACGAGCAGTACTTC.

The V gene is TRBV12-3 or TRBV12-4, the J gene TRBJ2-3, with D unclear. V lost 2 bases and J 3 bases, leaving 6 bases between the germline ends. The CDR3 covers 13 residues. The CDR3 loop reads CASSLQRTDTQYF. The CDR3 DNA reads TGTGCCAGCAGTTTACAACGGACAGATACGCAGTATTTT.

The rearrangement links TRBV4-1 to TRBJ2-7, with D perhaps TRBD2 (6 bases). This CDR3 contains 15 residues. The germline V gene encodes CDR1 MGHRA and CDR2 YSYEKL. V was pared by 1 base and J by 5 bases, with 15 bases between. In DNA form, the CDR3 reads TGCGCCAGCAGCCAAGTTGGAGCAGGGACTGACGAGCAGTACTTC. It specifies CASSQVGAGTDEQYF.

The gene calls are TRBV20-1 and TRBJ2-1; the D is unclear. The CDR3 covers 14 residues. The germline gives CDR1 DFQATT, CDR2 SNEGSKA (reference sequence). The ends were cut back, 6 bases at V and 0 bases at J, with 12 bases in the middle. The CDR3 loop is CSAHKLTSYNEQFF. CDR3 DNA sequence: TGCAGTGCACACAAGCTGACCTCCTACAATGAGCAGTTCTTC.

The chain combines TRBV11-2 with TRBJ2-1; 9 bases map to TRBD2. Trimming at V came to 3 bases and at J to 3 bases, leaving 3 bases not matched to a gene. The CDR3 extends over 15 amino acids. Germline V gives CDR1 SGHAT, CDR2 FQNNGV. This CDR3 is CASSLVTSGYNEQFF. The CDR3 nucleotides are TGTGCCAGCAGCTTGGTGACTAGCGGCTACAATGAGCAGTTCTTC.

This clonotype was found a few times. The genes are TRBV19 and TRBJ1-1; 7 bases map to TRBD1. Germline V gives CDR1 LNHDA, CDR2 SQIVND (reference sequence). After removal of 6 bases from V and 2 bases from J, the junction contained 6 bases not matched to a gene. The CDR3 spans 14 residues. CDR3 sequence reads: CASSPTGKNTEAFF. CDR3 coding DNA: TGTGCCAGTAGCCCGACAGGGAAAAACACTGAAGCTTTCTTT.

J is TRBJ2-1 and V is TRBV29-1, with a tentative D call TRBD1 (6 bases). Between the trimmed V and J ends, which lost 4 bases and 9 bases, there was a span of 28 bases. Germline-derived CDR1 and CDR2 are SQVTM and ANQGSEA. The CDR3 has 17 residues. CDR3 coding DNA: TGCAGCGTTGCCGGCAGGGGAGATTGGGTAGCGTACGCTGAGCAGTTCTTC. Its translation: CSVAGRGDWVAYAEQFF.

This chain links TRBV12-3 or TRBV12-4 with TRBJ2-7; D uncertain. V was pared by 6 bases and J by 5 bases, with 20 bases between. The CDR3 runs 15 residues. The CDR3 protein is CASSALNSLTHEQYF. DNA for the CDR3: TGTGCCAGCAGCGCCCTAAACAGCCTTACCCACGAGCAGTACTTC.

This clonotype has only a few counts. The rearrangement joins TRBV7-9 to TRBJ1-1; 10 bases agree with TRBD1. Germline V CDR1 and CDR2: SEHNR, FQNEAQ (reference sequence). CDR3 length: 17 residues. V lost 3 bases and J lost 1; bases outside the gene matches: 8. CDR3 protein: CASSFSGTGVSNTEAFF. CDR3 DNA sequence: TGTGCCAGCAGCTTTTCCGGGACAGGGGTGTCGAACACTGAAGCTTTCTTT.

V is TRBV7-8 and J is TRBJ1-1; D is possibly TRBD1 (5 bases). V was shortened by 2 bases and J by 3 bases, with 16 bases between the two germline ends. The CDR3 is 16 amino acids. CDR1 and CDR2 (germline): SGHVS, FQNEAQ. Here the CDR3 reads CASSLRAPGGDTEAFF. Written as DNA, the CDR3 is TGTGCCAGCAGCTTAAGGGCCCCAGGAGGGGACACTGAAGCTTTCTTT.

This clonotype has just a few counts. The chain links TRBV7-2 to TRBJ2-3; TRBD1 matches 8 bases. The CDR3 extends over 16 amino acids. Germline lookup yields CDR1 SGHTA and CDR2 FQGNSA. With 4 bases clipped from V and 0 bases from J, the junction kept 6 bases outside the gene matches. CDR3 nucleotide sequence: TGTGCCAGCAGCTCCAGGGGGCGGACTAGCACAGATACGCAGTATTTT. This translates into CASSSRGRTSTDTQYF. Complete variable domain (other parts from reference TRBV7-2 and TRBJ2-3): GAGVSQSPSNKVTEKGKDVELRCDPISGHTALYWYRQSLGQGLEFLIYFQGNSAPDKSGLPSDRFSAERTGGSVSTLTIQRTQQEDSAVYLCASSSRGRTSTDTQYFGPGTRLTVL.

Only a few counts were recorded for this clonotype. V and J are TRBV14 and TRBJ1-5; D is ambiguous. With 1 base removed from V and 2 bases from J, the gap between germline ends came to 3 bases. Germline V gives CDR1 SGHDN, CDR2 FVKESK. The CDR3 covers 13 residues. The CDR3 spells CASSQGGNQPQHF. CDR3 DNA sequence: TGTGCCAGCAGCCAAGGGGGCAATCAGCCCCAGCATTTT.

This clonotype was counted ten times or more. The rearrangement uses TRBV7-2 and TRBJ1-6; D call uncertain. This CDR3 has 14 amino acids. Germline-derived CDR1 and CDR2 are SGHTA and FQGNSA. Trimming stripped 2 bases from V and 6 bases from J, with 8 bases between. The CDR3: CASSLIQFNSPLHF. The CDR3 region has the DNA TGTGCCAGCAGCTTAATACAGTTTAATTCACCCCTCCACTTT.

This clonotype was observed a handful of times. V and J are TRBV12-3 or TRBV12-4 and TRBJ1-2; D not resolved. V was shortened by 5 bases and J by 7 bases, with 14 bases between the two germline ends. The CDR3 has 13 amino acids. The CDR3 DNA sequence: TGTGCCAGCAGTCCTATGGGGTCGGGTGGCTACACCTTC. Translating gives CASSPMGSGGYTF.

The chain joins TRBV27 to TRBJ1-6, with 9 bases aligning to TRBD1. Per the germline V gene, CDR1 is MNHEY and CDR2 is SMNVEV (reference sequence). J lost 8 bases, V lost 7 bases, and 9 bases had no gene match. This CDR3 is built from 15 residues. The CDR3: CASTRTGVKDSPLHF. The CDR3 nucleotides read TGTGCCAGCACCAGGACAGGGGTTAAGGATTCACCCCTCCACTTT.

CDR3: CAWRGTSGSGEQFF. As DNA, the CDR3 is TGTGCCTGGAGGGGGACTAGCGGGAGCGGGGAGCAGTTCTTC. This rearrangement joins TRBV30 to TRBJ2-1; TRBD2 matches at 14 bases. After removal of 3 bases from V and 10 bases from J, the junction contained 5 bases not matched to a gene. The CDR3 loop spans 14 amino acids. The germline V gene encodes CDR1 GTSNPN and CDR2 SVGIG (reference sequence).

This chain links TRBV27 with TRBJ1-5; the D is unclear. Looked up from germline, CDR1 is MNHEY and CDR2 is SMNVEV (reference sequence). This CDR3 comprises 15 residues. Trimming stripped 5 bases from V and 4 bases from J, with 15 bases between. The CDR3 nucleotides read TGTGCCAGCAGTGCCTACAGCGACCGGAATCAGCCCCAGCATTTT. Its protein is CASSAYSDRNQPQHF.

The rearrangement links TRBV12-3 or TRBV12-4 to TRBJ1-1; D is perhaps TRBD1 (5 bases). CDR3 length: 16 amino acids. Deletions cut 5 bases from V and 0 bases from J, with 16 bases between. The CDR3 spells CASSGTDLLVNTEAFF. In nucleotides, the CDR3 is TGTGCCAGCAGTGGGACGGATCTTTTGGTGAACACTGAAGCTTTCTTT.

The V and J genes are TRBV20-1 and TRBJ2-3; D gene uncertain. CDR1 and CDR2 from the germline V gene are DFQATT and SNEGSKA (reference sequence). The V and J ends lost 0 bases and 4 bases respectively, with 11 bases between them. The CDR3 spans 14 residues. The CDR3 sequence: CSARDPAAADTQYF. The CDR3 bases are TGCAGTGCTAGAGACCCCGCCGCGGCAGATACGCAGTATTTT.